At least ten counts were recorded for the clone carrying this TCR beta chain. Its antigen is still unknown. The V gene's germline CDR1 is LNHDA and CDR2 SQIVND (reference sequence). The ends were cut back, 6 bases at V and 4 bases at J, with 9 bases in the middle. The CDR3 is made up of 13 amino acids. This sample is drawn from a study of T cell repertoires in cytomegalovirus infection. About the study: Evidence of both CMV infection and a matching HLA type came from public TCR beta signatures.

TCRdb reanalysed the reads using MiXCR and keeps one entry per CDR3 protein. This table has 200,000 or so distinct CDR3 sequences, roughly a fifth appearing once. Study-level points and caveats: HLA-C-restricted, CMV-specific TCR beta clonotypes were dominant ex vivo.

The TCR was taken from a human donor in good health (CMV status not recorded). Some clones in this sample may be carry-over from other donors' samples. V is TRBV19 and J is TRBJ2-2; D uncertain. The sample taken for sequencing was PBMCs. The chain's CDR3 is CASRRPTTGELFF. The CDR3 DNA reads as TGTGCCAGTAGGAGGCCGACCACCGGGGAGCTGTTTTTT.